The text below deals with one T cell receptor beta chain. Its antigen remains unknown. The germline gives CDR1 SGDLS, CDR2 YYNGEE. This CDR3 has 19 amino acids. The V and J ends lost 0 bases and 11 bases, in that order; junction bases with no gene match: 22. The data belong to a study of cytomegalovirus exposure and HLA in healthy donors. Study-level findings and limits: Presence/absence analyses rested on an assumption that sequencing depth was roughly uniform across donors. Some TCR beta chains (roughly 150 of them) were listed as cytomegalovirus-associated. An analysis was carried out at a later point. It showed that HLA-associated TCR beta chains were more clonally expanded than equally common non-associated chains.

Primers for the PCR totalled 60 Vbeta and 13 Jbeta. Here immunoSEQ multiplex PCR was the method, and the copy in TCRdb shows in-frame clones only, minus some. This table holds approximately 170,000 clones, around 78% found once. The chain couples TRBV9 to TRBJ2-1; TRBD2 matches at 8 bases. This TCR came from a man aged 35-49 years in good health and CMV-seronegative. Sequencing input: PBMCs. CDR3 loop: CASSVDESWGLVGFEKQFF. The CDR3 nucleotides read TGTGCCAGCAGCGTAGACGAGTCATGGGGACTAGTGGGGTTTGAAAAGCAGTTCTTC. Full variable domain (missing parts from reference TRBV9 and TRBJ2-1): DSGVTQTPKHLITATGQRVTLRCSPRSGDLSVYWYQQSLDQGLQFLIQYYNGEERAKGNILERFSAQQFPDLHSELNLSSLELGDSALYFCASSVDESWGLVGFEKQFFGPGTRLTVL.